This T cell receptor beta chain was retrieved from a study of CD8 T cells in Susac syndrome. Random hexamers served to reverse transcribe about 0.5 to 1 ug RNA. TCRdb re-called the immunoSEQ multiplex PCR reads with MiXCR, one entry per CDR3 protein. The data show some 190,000 distinct CDR3 sequences, 94% seen once. This CDR3 has 14 residues. The germline V gene has CDR1 MNHEY and CDR2 SMNVEV (reference sequence). V was pared by 3 bases and J by 0 bases, with 7 bases between. J is TRBJ2-3 and V is TRBV27; D not resolved. Sequenced sample: CD4+ T cells from PBMCs. This clonotype was obtained from a human donor with Susac syndrome. The CDR3 sequence: CASSLTTSTDTQYF. CDR3 bases: TGTGCCAGCAGTTTGACGACTAGCACAGATACGCAGTATTTT.